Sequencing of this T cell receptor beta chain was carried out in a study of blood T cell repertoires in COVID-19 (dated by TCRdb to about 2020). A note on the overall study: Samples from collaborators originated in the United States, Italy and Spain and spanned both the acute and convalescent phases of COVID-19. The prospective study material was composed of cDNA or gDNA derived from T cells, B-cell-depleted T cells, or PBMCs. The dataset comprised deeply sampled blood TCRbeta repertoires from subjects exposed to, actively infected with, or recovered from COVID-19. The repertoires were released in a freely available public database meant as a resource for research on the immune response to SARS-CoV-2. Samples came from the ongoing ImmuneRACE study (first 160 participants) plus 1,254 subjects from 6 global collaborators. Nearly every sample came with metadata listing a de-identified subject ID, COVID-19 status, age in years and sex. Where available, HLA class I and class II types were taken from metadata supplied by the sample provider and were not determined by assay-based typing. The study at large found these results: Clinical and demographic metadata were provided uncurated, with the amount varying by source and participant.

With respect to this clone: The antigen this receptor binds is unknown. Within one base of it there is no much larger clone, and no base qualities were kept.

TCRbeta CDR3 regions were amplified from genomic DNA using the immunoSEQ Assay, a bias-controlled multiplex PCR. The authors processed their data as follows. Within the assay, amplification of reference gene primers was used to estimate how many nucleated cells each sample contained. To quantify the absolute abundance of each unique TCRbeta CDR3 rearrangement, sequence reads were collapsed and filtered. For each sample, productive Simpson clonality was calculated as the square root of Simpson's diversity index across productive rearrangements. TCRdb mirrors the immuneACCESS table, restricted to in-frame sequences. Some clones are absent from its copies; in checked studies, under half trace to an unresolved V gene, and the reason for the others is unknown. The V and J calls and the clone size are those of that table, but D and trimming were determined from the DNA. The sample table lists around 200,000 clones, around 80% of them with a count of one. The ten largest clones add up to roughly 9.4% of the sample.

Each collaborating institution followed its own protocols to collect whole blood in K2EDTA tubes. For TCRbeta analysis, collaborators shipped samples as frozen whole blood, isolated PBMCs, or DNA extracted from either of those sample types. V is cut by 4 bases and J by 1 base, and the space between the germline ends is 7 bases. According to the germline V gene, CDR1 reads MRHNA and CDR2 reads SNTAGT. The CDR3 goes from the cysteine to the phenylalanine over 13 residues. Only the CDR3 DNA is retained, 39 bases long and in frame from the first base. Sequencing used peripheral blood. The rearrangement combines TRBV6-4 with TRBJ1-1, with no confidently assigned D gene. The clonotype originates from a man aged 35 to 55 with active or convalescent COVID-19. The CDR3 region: CASSVTQNTEAFF. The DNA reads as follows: TGTGCCAGCAGTGTAACTCAGAACACTGAAGCTTTCTTT.